The present T cell receptor beta chain was sequenced within a study of T-cell memory formation after mild COVID-19. Study-level background: In these data, TCR clusters were largely donor specific.

The CDR3 consists of 14 residues. The germline CDR1 and CDR2 sequences are MDHEN and SYDVKM. V dropped 7 bases and J dropped 7; count of bases not matched to a gene: 8. In regard to this clonotype: The antigen is unknown.

From 5'RACE with constant-segment primers came TCR alpha and TCR beta cDNA libraries that carried sample barcodes and UMIs. TCRdb reprocessed the 5' RACE reads via MiXCR and lists one record per CDR3 protein. Of fewer than 700,000 distinct CDR3 sequences detected, under 20% appear once; the ten largest clones hold 12%. Whole-study findings and limits: Later expanders leaned CD4+, whereas day 15 to 85 contracting clones were balanced CD4/CD8. Several responding clones turned up in pre-infection memory, indicating that cross-reactive memory may have taken part.

Sequencing used PBMCs or a T cell subset sorted from them (not recorded which). The TCR was taken from an adult woman who had mild COVID-19 (a few samples of this study predate the infection). Cell type and time point are not known. This chain connects TRBV28 to TRBJ2-1, with 9 bases that match TRBD2. CDR3 nucleotide sequence: TGTGCCAGCATCGGGCGGGAGGGCAAAAATGAGCAGTTCTTC. Protein sequence: CASIGREGKNEQFF.